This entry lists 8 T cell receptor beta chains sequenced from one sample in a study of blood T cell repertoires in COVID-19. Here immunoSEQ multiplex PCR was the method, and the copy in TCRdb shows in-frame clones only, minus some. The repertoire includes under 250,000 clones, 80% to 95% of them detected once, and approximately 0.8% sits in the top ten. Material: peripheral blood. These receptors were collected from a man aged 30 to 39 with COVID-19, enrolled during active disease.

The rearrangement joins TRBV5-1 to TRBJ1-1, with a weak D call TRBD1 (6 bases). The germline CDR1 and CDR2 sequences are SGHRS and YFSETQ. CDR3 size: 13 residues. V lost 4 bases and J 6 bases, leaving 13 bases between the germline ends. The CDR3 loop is CASSQGQKAEAFF. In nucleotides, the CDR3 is TGCGCCAGCAGCCAGGGACAAAAGGCTGAAGCTTTCTTT.

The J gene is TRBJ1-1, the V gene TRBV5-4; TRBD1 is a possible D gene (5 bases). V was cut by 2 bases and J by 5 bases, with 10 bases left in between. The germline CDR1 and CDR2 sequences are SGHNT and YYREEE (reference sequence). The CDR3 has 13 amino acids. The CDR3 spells CASSLHQGTEAFF. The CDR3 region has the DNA TGTGCCAGCAGCTTACATCAGGGAACTGAAGCTTTCTTT.

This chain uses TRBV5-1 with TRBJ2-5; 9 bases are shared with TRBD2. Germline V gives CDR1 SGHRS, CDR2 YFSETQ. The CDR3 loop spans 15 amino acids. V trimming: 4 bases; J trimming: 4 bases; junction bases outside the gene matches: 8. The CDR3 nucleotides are TGCGCCAGCAGCCCAGAGCGGGGGGCGGGAGAGACCCAGTACTTC. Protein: CASSPERGAGETQYF.

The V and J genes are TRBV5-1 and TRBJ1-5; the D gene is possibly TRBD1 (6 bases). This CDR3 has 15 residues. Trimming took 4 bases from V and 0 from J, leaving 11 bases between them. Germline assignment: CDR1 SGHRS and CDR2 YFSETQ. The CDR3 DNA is TGCGCCAGCAGCCCGGGACACCATAGCAATCAGCCCCAGCATTTT. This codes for CASSPGHHSNQPQHF.

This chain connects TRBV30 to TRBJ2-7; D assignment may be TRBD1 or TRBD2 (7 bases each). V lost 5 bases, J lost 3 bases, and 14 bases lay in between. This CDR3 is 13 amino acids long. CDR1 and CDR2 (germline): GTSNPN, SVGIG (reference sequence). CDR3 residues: CAWGGGQSYEQYF. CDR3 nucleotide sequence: TGTGCCTGGGGCGGGGGACAGAGCTACGAGCAGTACTTC.

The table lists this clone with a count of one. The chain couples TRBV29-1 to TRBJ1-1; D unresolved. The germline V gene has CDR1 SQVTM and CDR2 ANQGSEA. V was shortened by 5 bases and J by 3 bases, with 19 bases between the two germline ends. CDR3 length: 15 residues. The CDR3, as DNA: TGCAGCGTTCTCCCACGGGGAGGGATCGACACTGAAGCTTTCTTT. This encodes CSVLPRGGIDTEAFF.

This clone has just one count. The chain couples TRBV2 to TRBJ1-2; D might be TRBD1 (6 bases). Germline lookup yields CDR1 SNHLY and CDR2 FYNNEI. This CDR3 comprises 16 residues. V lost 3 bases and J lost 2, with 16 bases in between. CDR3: CASSEQAAGVNYGYTF. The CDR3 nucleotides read TGTGCCAGCAGTGAGCAGGCGGCAGGGGTCAACTATGGCTACACCTTC.

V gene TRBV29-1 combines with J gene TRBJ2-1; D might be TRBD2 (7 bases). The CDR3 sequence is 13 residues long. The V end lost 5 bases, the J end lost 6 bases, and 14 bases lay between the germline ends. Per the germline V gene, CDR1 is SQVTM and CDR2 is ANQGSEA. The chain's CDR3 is CSVRSGGLNEQFF. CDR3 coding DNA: TGCAGCGTTCGGTCGGGGGGCCTCAATGAGCAGTTCTTC.